Listed below are T cell receptor beta chains from one sample, sequenced in a study of prognosis after radiotherapy for stage I lung cancer. TCRdb reprocessed the multiplex PCR reads via MiXCR and lists one record per CDR3 protein. The sample has more than 25,000 distinct CDR3 sequences, around 32% seen once; the top ten hold roughly a third. The sequencing used PBMCs, collected before or after stereotactic body radiation therapy (not recorded which). The receptors stem from a donor aged 50 or older with non-small cell lung cancer. The CDR3 runs from the conserved cysteine through the conserved F or W. A D gene is named only where the DNA matches it firmly. A row's size may be missing; if present it is once, few, many or a size class.

D: TRBD2; size: many; J: TRBJ2-3; V: TRBV6-1; DNA: TGTGCCAGCAATCGCGGGGGTGGTACAGATACGCAGTATTTT; CDR3: CASNRGGGTDTQYF
D: NA; size: many; J: TRBJ2-2; V: TRBV5-1; DNA: TGCGCCAGCAGCAAAACCAGGGCCACCGGGGAGCTGTTTTTT; CDR3: CASSKTRATGELFF
D: NA; size: many; J: TRBJ2-1; V: TRBV2; DNA: TGTGCCAGCAGCCCCGGGACGGGAATTTACAATGAGCAGTTCTTC; CDR3: CASSPGTGIYNEQFF
D: NA; size: many; J: TRBJ1-5; V: TRBV10-3; DNA: TGTGCCATCAGTACCGGGACTTCCGTCGGGCCCCAGCATTTT; CDR3: CAISTGTSVGPQHF
D: TRBD2; size: many; J: TRBJ2-3; V: TRBV4-1; DNA: TGCGCCAGCAGCCAGGTCGGGAGGGAACGCACAGATACGCAGTATTTT; CDR3: CASSQVGRERTDTQYF
D: NA; size: many; J: TRBJ1-1; V: TRBV6-2/TRBV6-3; DNA: TGTGCCAGCGGGGGTATCATGAACACTGAAGCTTTCTTT; CDR3: CASGGIMNTEAFF
D: NA; size: many; J: TRBJ2-1; V: TRBV24-1; DNA: TGTGCCACCAGTGACCTACTGTTGGGAGCTGAGCAGTTCTTC; CDR3: CATSDLLLGAEQFF
D: TRBD2; size: once; J: TRBJ2-3; V: TRBV6-1; DNA: TGTGCCACAAAGGGACTAGCGGGAGCTCTGAGAGATACGCAGTATTTT; CDR3: CATKGLAGALRDTQYF
D: NA; size: few; J: TRBJ2-5; V: TRBV27; DNA: TGTGCCAGCAGTTTTTCGATGGGCAACCAAGAGAACCAGTACTTC; CDR3: CASSFSMGNQENQYF
D: NA; size: many; J: TRBJ1-2; V: TRBV12-3/TRBV12-4; DNA: TGTGCCAGCAGCCAGACGGAGGGCTACACCTTC; CDR3: CASSQTEGYTF
D: TRBD2; size: many; J: TRBJ2-1; V: TRBV20-1; DNA: TGCAGTGCTAGGCCGAGAGCCGGGACTATAAACAATGAGCAGTTCTTC; CDR3: CSARPRAGTINNEQFF
D: TRBD2; size: NA; J: TRBJ2-7; V: TRBV6-9; DNA: TGTTGCAGCAGTTACGGGCGGGGAGGGTACGAGCAGTACTTC; CDR3: CCSSYGRGGYEQYF
D: NA; size: many; J: TRBJ1-4; V: TRBV28; DNA: TGTGCCAGCAGTGTGGCCCACAGGGCCCCTAATGAAAAACTGTTTTTT; CDR3: CASSVAHRAPNEKLFF
D: NA; size: NA; J: TRBJ1-5; V: TRBV28; DNA: TGTGCCAGCATTACCCCAGGTCAGCCCCAGCATTTT; CDR3: CASITPGQPQHF
D: NA; size: many; J: TRBJ2-1; V: TRBV12-3/TRBV12-4; DNA: TGTGCCAGCAGTTTACGGGAGCCAATCTACAATGAGCAGTTCTTC; CDR3: CASSLREPIYNEQFF
D: TRBD2; size: many; J: TRBJ2-7; V: TRBV27; DNA: TGTGCCAGCGCCCCCCTAGCGGCCTACGAGCAGTACTTC; CDR3: CASAPLAAYEQYF
D: NA; size: many; J: TRBJ2-1; V: TRBV12-3/TRBV12-4; DNA: TGTGCCAGCACTAGGGGGGTCAATGAGCAGTTCTTC; CDR3: CASTRGVNEQFF
D: TRBD1; size: many; J: TRBJ2-3; V: TRBV27; DNA: TGTGCCAGCAGTTTACTGGGCCAGGGGGCCACAGATACGCAGTATTTT; CDR3: CASSLLGQGATDTQYF
D: NA; size: many; J: TRBJ2-7; V: TRBV7-9; DNA: TGTGCCAGCAGCCGGGACATAACCTACGAGCAGTACTTC; CDR3: CASSRDITYEQYF
D: NA; size: NA; J: TRBJ1-2; V: TRBV27; DNA: TGTGCCAGCAGTGAAAGGGCTGGACAGTGGGCCTTCGGCGTCTACACCTTC; CDR3: CASSERAGQWAFGVYTF
D: NA; size: many; J: TRBJ2-3; V: TRBV5-1; DNA: TGCGCCAGCAGCTTGGTAGGGTCACCTAGCACAGATACGCAGTATTTT; CDR3: CASSLVGSPSTDTQYF
D: NA; size: NA; J: TRBJ1-2; V: TRBV28; DNA: TGTGCCAGCAGTTTTAGTGACAGAGCTAACTATTGCTACACCTTC; CDR3: CASSFSDRANYCYTF
D: NA; size: many; J: TRBJ1-6; V: TRBV4-1; DNA: TGCGCCAGCAGCCAAGATGTCACGGGTTCGGTCCTCCACTTT; CDR3: CASSQDVTGSVLHF
D: TRBD1; size: many; J: TRBJ2-5; V: TRBV6-1; DNA: TGTGCCAGCAGTCAATGGGACAGGCAAGAGACCCAGTACTTC; CDR3: CASSQWDRQETQYF
D: TRBD1; size: many; J: TRBJ1-1; V: TRBV6-1; DNA: TGTGCCAGCACCAATGGGGACAGGGCTTATGGTACTGAAGCTTTCTTT; CDR3: CASTNGDRAYGTEAFF
D: NA; size: many; J: TRBJ2-7; V: TRBV28; DNA: TGTGCCAGCAGTTTACCCTCCGTGGTCCCCGAGCAGTACTTC; CDR3: CASSLPSVVPEQYF
D: TRBD1; size: medium-sized; J: TRBJ2-3; V: TRBV5-1; DNA: TGCGCCAGCACCTCGGGACAGGGCACAGATACGCAGTATTTT; CDR3: CASTSGQGTDTQYF
D: TRBD1; size: NA; J: TRBJ2-7; V: TRBV6-2/TRBV6-3; DNA: TGTGCCAGCAGTGAGACAGGGAGAGGGTACGAGCAGTACTTC; CDR3: CASSETGRGYEQYF
D: TRBD1; size: medium-sized; J: TRBJ1-2; V: TRBV6-1; DNA: TGTGCCAGCAGTGTACAGGGGGCTGGCGGCTACACCTTC; CDR3: CASSVQGAGGYTF
D: NA; size: NA; J: TRBJ1-2; V: TRBV28; DNA: TGTGCCAGCAACGGAAACAGGGTTAGATATGGCTACACCTTC; CDR3: CASNGNRVRYGYTF
D: TRBD2; size: many; J: TRBJ2-1; V: TRBV6-2/TRBV6-3; DNA: TGTGCCAGCAGTCCGCTTAAATCGGGAGGGCCTTACAATGAGCAGTTCTTC; CDR3: CASSPLKSGGPYNEQFF
D: NA; size: NA; J: TRBJ2-5; V: TRBV27; DNA: TGTGCCAGCAGTTTATCGTGGCCGGGGGCGCGTGAGACCCAGTACTTC; CDR3: CASSLSWPGARETQYF
D: NA; size: many; J: TRBJ2-2; V: TRBV9; DNA: TGTGCCAGCAGCGTAGGAGGTTGGGGAGCCCACACCGGGGAGCTGTTTTTT; CDR3: CASSVGGWGAHTGELFF
D: NA; size: NA; J: TRBJ2-5; V: TRBV15; DNA: TGTGCCACCAGCCCTTCGAGGGGCCGAAGGGGCCAAGAGACCCAGTACTTC; CDR3: CATSPSRGRRGQETQYF
D: NA; size: NA; J: TRBJ2-7; V: TRBV10-2; DNA: TGCGCCAGCATGGTGGGGGGGCTTAGGAACGAGCAGTACTTC; CDR3: CASMVGGLRNEQYF